The rows below give T cell receptor beta chains drawn from one sample of a study of blood T cell repertoires in COVID-19. Profiling relied on immunoSEQ multiplex PCR, and the TCRdb table lists in-frame clones only, not all of them. The sample carries 130,000 or so clones, about 86% recorded once. Sequenced sample: peripheral blood. These receptors were collected from a woman in her sixties or seventies with acute or convalescent COVID-19. Both conserved end residues are part of each CDR3. The order of the fields is V gene, J gene, clone size, D gene, CDR3 protein, CDR3 DNA. D genes are given only for firm matches. Rows give clone size only sometimes, using once, few, many, or a class for an expanded clone.

>TRBV27|TRBJ1-1|NA|NA
CASKGYVNTEAFF
TGTGCCAGCAAGGGGTACGTGAACACTGAAGCTTTCTTT
>TRBV18|TRBJ1-1|NA|NA
CASSTLRPGGTEAFF
TGTGCCAGCTCAACTCTGCGCCCCGGGGGCACTGAAGCTTTCTTT
>TRBV27|TRBJ1-1|NA|TRBD1
CASSSGTGYTEAFF
TGTGCCAGCAGTTCCGGGACAGGGTACACTGAAGCTTTCTTT
>TRBV10-3|TRBJ1-6|NA|NA
CAISRKGQVNNSPLHF
TGTGCCATCAGTCGCAAGGGGCAAGTCAATAATTCACCCCTCCACTTT
>TRBV12-5|TRBJ1-5|once|NA
CASGLVRSGWGNQPQHF
TGTGCTAGTGGTTTGGTACGATCAGGGTGGGGCAATCAGCCCCAGCATTTT
>TRBV7-8|TRBJ1-2|NA|TRBD1
CASSLASGGDYGYTF
TGTGCCAGCAGCTTAGCCTCAGGGGGCGACTATGGCTACACCTTC
>TRBV25-1|TRBJ2-5|NA|TRBD2
CASSGIAGDQETQYF
TGTGCCAGCAGTGGGATAGCGGGGGACCAAGAGACCCAGTACTTC
>TRBV5-4|TRBJ2-1|NA|TRBD1
CASTLLGQMYNEQFF
TGTGCCAGCACCTTGTTGGGACAGATGTACAATGAGCAGTTCTTC
>TRBV21-1|TRBJ2-7|NA|NA
CASSKRTGDGDEQYF
TGTGCCAGCAGCAAGCGGACAGGGGATGGCGACGAGCAGTACTTC
>TRBV11-3|TRBJ2-5|NA|NA
CASSLPPQETQYF
TGTGCCAGCAGCCTTCCTCCCCAAGAGACCCAGTACTTC
>TRBV29-1|TRBJ1-4|NA|NA
CSVEDLSVEGKLFF
TGCAGCGTTGAAGATCTTTCCGTCGAGGGCAAACTGTTTTTT
>TRBV5-1|TRBJ1-1|NA|NA
CASSTSGVGTEAFF
TGCGCCAGCAGCACGTCAGGGGTGGGCACTGAAGCTTTCTTT
>TRBV5-4|TRBJ2-5|NA|NA
CASSLSGETQYF
TGTGCCAGCAGCCTATCCGGAGAGACCCAGTACTTC
>TRBV25-1|TRBJ2-1|NA|NA
CASSEGLPINEQFF
TGTGCCAGCAGTGAGGGACTCCCGATCAATGAGCAGTTCTTC
>TRBV11-3|TRBJ1-6|NA|TRBD1
CASSFRQGNYNSPLHF
TGTGCCAGCAGCTTCCGACAGGGGAACTATAATTCACCCCTCCACTTT
>TRBV18|TRBJ2-7|NA|TRBD2
CASSSSGGTYEQYF
TGTGCCAGCTCATCGAGCGGGGGGACCTACGAGCAGTACTTC
>TRBV9|TRBJ2-3|once|NA
CASCRAATDTQYF
TGTGCCAGCTGCAGGGCCGCCACAGATACGCAGTATTTT
>TRBV3-1/TRBV3-2|TRBJ2-5|NA|TRBD2
CASSQATSGGRETQYF
TGTGCCAGCAGCCAAGCTACTAGCGGGGGGCGGGAGACCCAGTACTTC
>TRBV15|TRBJ2-1|NA|TRBD2
CATSRVSGGAQFF
TGTGCCACCAGCAGAGTAAGCGGGGGGGCTCAGTTCTTC
>TRBV21-1|TRBJ2-3|NA|NA
CASSKGQDSPEYTDTQYF
TGTGCCAGCAGCAAGGGACAGGACAGCCCGGAATACACAGATACGCAGTATTTT
>TRBV7-2|TRBJ2-1|NA|TRBD2
CASSSFGTNHNEQFF
TGTGCCAGCAGCTCCTTCGGGACTAACCACAATGAGCAGTTCTTC
>TRBV3-1/TRBV3-2|TRBJ2-3|few|NA
CASSSTGGGLGTDTQYF
TGTGCCAGCAGCTCGACGGGAGGGGGCCTCGGCACAGATACGCAGTATTTT
>TRBV12-3/TRBV12-4|TRBJ1-2|NA|NA
CASSQLREAGYTF
TGTGCCAGCAGTCAGCTCCGGGAGGCTGGCTACACCTTC
>TRBV11-3|TRBJ2-5|NA|TRBD2
CASSLGGTSGGAWETQYF
TGTGCCAGCAGCTTAGGTGGGACTAGCGGGGGGGCCTGGGAGACCCAGTACTTC
>TRBV12-3/TRBV12-4|TRBJ2-7|NA|NA
CASSQQVSLLYF
TGTGCCAGCAGTCAACAGGTTTCGTTGCTTTACTTC
>TRBV11-2|TRBJ2-1|NA|NA
CASSRLMSRNEQFF
TGTGCCAGCAGCCGTCTGATGTCTAGGAATGAGCAGTTCTTC